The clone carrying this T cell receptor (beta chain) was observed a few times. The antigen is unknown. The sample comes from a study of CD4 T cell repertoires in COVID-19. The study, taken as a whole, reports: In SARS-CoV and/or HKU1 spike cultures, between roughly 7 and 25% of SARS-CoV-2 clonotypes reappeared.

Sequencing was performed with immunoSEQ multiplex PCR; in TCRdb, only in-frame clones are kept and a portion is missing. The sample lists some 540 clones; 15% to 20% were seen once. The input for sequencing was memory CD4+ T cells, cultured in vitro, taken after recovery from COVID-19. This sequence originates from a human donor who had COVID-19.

The CDR3 bases are TGTGCCAGCAGCTTAAACCGGGGCCCCTACAATGAGCAGTTCTTC. Amino acid sequence: CASSLNRGPYNEQFF. This chain connects TRBV7-9 to TRBJ2-1; either TRBD1 or TRBD2 may fit D (5 bases each). Germline CDR1 reads SEHNR; CDR2 reads FQNEAQ (reference sequence). The V and J ends lost 2 bases and 2 bases respectively, with 10 bases between them. This CDR3 is built from 15 residues.